The 22 T cell receptor beta chains below come from one sample, sequenced in a study of regulatory T cells in long-lasting Graves disease. Time point given: persistent/refractory GD, antithyroid drugs over 5 years with positive TRAb. PBMC RNA was the source of the TCR library. Library construction for TCR beta used iRepertoire HTBI primers and Arm-PCR of CDR3 regions. One entry per CDR3 protein results from TCRdb running MiXCR on the multiplex PCR reads. The top ten hold around 30% of the sample, which has 360,000 or so distinct CDR3 sequences, about 23% seen once. The sample here was peripheral blood mononuclear cells (PBMCs), taken when the disease was refractory, from a patient treated with antithyroid drugs. The receptors were sampled from a woman between 40 and 50 years old with Graves disease.

In this sample, this clonotype turned up many times. The J gene is TRBJ1-6, the V gene TRBV5-1, with TRBD1 matching 7 bases. The V and J ends lost 3 bases and 7 bases, in that order; junction bases with no gene match: 4. The germline CDR1 and CDR2 sequences are SGHRS and YFSETQ. This CDR3 is 14 amino acids long. The CDR3 spells CASSSGTANSPLHF. CDR3 in DNA: TGCGCCAGCAGCTCCGGGACAGCAAATTCACCCCTCCACTTT.

This clonotype was recorded a few times. The J gene is TRBJ1-5, the V gene TRBV6-1; 7 bases align to TRBD1. Germline-derived CDR1 and CDR2 are MNHNS and SASEGT. The V gene end was trimmed by 7 bases and the J gene end by 4 bases; junction bases not matched to a gene: 10. This CDR3 region has 15 residues. DNA for the CDR3: TGTGCCAGCAAGGAGGGGGCAGGACCTAATCAGCCCCAGCATTTT. This codes for CASKEGAGPNQPQHF.

In its sample, this clonotype was seen a few times. This rearrangement joins TRBV29-1 to TRBJ1-1, with unresolved D. The CDR3 consists of 11 residues. Deletions cut 4 bases from V and 4 bases from J, with 7 bases between. The germline V gene has CDR1 SQVTM and CDR2 ANQGSEA. The chain's CDR3 is CSVVWVTEAFF. CDR3 bases: TGCAGCGTTGTGTGGGTCACTGAAGCTTTCTTT.

This sequence joins TRBV7-2 and TRBJ2-1; D remains unclear. CDR1 is SGHTA and CDR2 is FQGNSA in the germline V gene. Between the trimmed V and J ends, which lost 0 bases and 2 bases, there was a span of 8 bases. This CDR3 is 15 amino acids long. CDR3 region: CASSLAGLAYNEQFF. Written as DNA, the CDR3 is TGTGCCAGCAGCTTAGCGGGATTAGCCTACAATGAGCAGTTCTTC.

As regards this clonotype: Just one base apart from a much larger clone, this may be a read error. This CDR3 is missing its conserved last phenylalanine or tryptophan, likely due to a read error. V is TRBV28 and J is TRBJ1-1; TRBD1 matches 9 bases. Germline assignment: CDR1 MDHEN and CDR2 SYDVKM. V dropped 6 bases and J dropped 3; count of bases not matched to a gene: 14. The CDR3 loop spans 17 amino acids. This CDR3 reads CASSYRGPGYVDTEAFS. CDR3 in DNA: TGTGCCAGCAGCTACAGGGGGCCGGGGTATGTGGACACTGAAGCTTTCTCT.

In this sample, this clonotype turned up a few times. The chain has TRBV11-2 and TRBJ1-5; no reliable D call. Trimming took 0 bases from V and 3 from J, leaving 9 bases between them. This CDR3 is built from 15 residues. Germline V gene data show CDR1 as SGHAT and CDR2 as FQNNGV. CDR3 DNA: TGTGCCAGCAGCTTAGACGCCACCCTCAATCAGCCCCAGCATTTT. Translated, it gives CASSLDATLNQPQHF.

This clonotype occurred a few times. With a much larger clone just one base away, this may be a read error. The chain employs TRBV28 and TRBJ2-5; possibly TRBD1 for D (6 bases). This CDR3 region has 15 residues. In germline, CDR1 is MDHEN, CDR2 SYDVKM. The CDR3 loop reads CAASGLQGLQEIQYF. As DNA, the CDR3 is TGTGCCGCCTCTGGGTTACAGGGCCTCCAAGAGATCCAGTACTTC. The full variable domain, completed using reference TRBV28 and TRBJ2-5, is DVKVTQSSRYLVKRTGEKVFLECVQDMDHENMFWYRQDPGLGLRLIYFSYDVKMKEKGDIPEGYSVSREKKERFSLILESASTNQTSMYLCAASGLQGLQEIQYFGPGTRLLVL.

As regards this clonotype: A read error may be the cause here, since a much bigger clone is one base away. This rearrangement joins TRBV28 to TRBJ2-2; D could derive from TRBD1 or TRBD2 (5 bases each). Germline V lookup: CDR1 MDHEN, CDR2 SYDVKM. This CDR3 comprises 16 residues. Between the trimmed V and J ends, which lost 3 bases and 4 bases, there was a span of 15 bases. The chain's CDR3 is CASSFPDRDVTGELFF. CDR3 coding DNA: TGTGCCAGCAGTTTTCCGGACCGGGACGTCACCGGGGAGCTGTTTTTT.

There are many counts of this clonotype. The V and J genes are TRBV2 and TRBJ2-6; TRBD1 aligns across 8 bases. Germline V gene data show CDR1 as SNHLY and CDR2 as FYNNEI. The CDR3 loop spans 16 amino acids. V lost 4 bases, J lost 0 bases, and 2 bases stayed unmatched. For the CDR3, the DNA is TGTGCCAGCAGTGGGGGGACAGGCTCTGGGGCCAACGTCCTGACTTTC. This translates into CASSGGTGSGANVLTF. The variable domain in full, completed from reference TRBV2 and TRBJ2-6, reads EPEVTQTPSHQVTQMGQEVILRCVPISNHLYFYWYRQILGQKVEFLVSFYNNEISEKSEIFDDQFSVERPDGSNFTLKIRSTKLEDSAMYFCASSGGTGSGANVLTFGAGSRLTVL.

This clonotype was detected only a few times. The chain is built from TRBV6-1 and TRBJ2-7; D may be TRBD1 or TRBD2 (7 bases each). Germline CDR1 and CDR2: MNHNS and SASEGT. Between the trimmed V and J ends, which lost 5 bases and 9 bases, there was a span of 17 bases. The CDR3 runs to 13 residues. The CDR3 DNA follows: TGTGCCAGCAGTCCCGACAGGGACTATGGGCAGTACTTC. This sequence encodes CASSPDRDYGQYF.

The rearrangement joins TRBV15 to TRBJ2-3, with D maybe TRBD2 (5 bases). Trimming left V 0 bases short and J 4 bases short, with 8 bases between. The CDR3 has 14 amino acids. Germline V CDR1 and CDR2: LNHNV, YYDKDF (reference sequence). The CDR3, as DNA: TGTGCCACCAGCAGAGATCTTAGCGCAGATACGCAGTATTTT. This encodes CATSRDLSADTQYF.

This clonotype has at least ten counts. V usage is TRBV6-1 and J usage is TRBJ2-7; D might be TRBD2 (5 bases). The V and J ends lost 4 bases and 2 bases respectively, with 9 bases between them. The CDR3 has 13 residues. Germline V gene lookup returns CDR1 MNHNS and CDR2 SASEGT. The CDR3 DNA reads TGTGCCAGCAGTGTAGGACTTACCTACGAGCAGTACTTC. It specifies CASSVGLTYEQYF.

With regard to this clonotype: Being one base from a much bigger clone, this may be a read error. This chain joins TRBV29-1 and TRBJ2-2; weak D call: TRBD2 (7 bases). The germline V gene has CDR1 SQVTM and CDR2 ANQGSEA. The CDR3 is made up of 14 amino acids. Trimming shortened V by 7 bases and J by 3 bases, and 15 bases separated the two germline ends. The CDR3 nucleotides read TGCAGCGCCAGGCGGGGGCTTGACACCGGGGAGCTGTTTTTT. Amino acid sequence: CSARRGLDTGELFF.

This clonotype has a handful of counts. This may arise from a read error, as a much more abundant clone is one base away. The V call is TRBV12-3 or TRBV12-4, the J call TRBJ2-5, with D tentatively TRBD1 or TRBD2 (5 bases each). V was trimmed by 2 bases and J by 7 bases, leaving 20 bases between them. The CDR3 has 16 residues. The CDR3: CASSLWDPSEEGTQYF. The CDR3 nucleotides are TGTGCCAGCAGTTTATGGGACCCCAGTGAAGAGGGGACCCAGTACTTC.

Regarding this clonotype: An end of the junction does not agree with germline; a read error may underlie this. The rearrangement uses TRBV6-2 or TRBV6-3 and TRBJ2-7; a possible D gene is TRBD1 (5 bases). There are 16 residues in the CDR3. In germline, CDR1 is MNHEY, CDR2 SVGEGT. The CDR3 loop is CASSDSGQGFSYEQYF. CDR3 bases: TGTGCCAGCAGTGACTCCGGGCAGGGATTTTCCTACGAGCAGTACTTC.

At least ten counts were recorded for this clonotype. This chain joins TRBV19 and TRBJ2-5; D is undetermined. CDR3 length equals 14 residues. Per germline, CDR1 LNHDA and CDR2 SQIVND (reference sequence). V was shortened by 3 bases and J by 5 bases, with 13 bases between the two germline ends. In nucleotides, the CDR3 is TGTGCCAGTAGTATGGTGGCTCTCGGTGAGACCCAGTACTTC. Encoded protein: CASSMVALGETQYF.

This clonotype was counted between two and nine times. The chain has TRBV9 and TRBJ1-5; D is possibly TRBD1 (6 bases). Trimming stripped 0 bases from V and 7 bases from J, with 11 bases between. The CDR3 length is 14 residues. In germline, CDR1 is SGDLS, CDR2 YYNGEE. The CDR3 protein is CASSVEPRGQPQHF. The CDR3 bases are TGTGCCAGCAGCGTAGAGCCCAGGGGCCAGCCCCAGCATTTT.

The rearrangement uses TRBV28 and TRBJ2-7; the D gene is possibly TRBD1 (6 bases). Germline CDR1 reads MDHEN; CDR2 reads SYDVKM. The CDR3 contains 15 residues. Trimming took 6 bases from V and 5 from J, leaving 20 bases between them. Here the CDR3 reads CASSPFGTSAHEQYF. Here the CDR3 DNA reads TGTGCCAGCAGCCCTTTCGGGACATCTGCCCACGAGCAGTACTTC.

V and J are TRBV20-1 and TRBJ2-1; tentatively, D is TRBD2 (5 bases). V was cut by 1 base and J by 0 bases, with 13 bases left in between. The CDR3 sequence is 16 residues long. Germline CDR1 reads DFQATT; CDR2 reads SNEGSKA (reference sequence). The CDR3 spells CSARGWTPSSYNEQFF. The CDR3 bases are TGCAGTGCTAGAGGATGGACTCCTAGCTCCTACAATGAGCAGTTCTTC.

This clonotype was observed at least ten times. V is TRBV28 and J is TRBJ1-6, with 7 bases fitting TRBD1. V was clipped by 2 bases and J by 10 bases; unmatched bases: 5. CDR3 size: 14 residues. Germline CDR1 reads MDHEN; CDR2 reads SYDVKM. The CDR3 sequence is CASSLGGGQSPLHF. Written as DNA, the CDR3 is TGTGCCAGCAGTTTAGGAGGGGGCCAATCACCCCTCCACTTT. The entire variable domain, with the rest obtained from reference TRBV28 and TRBJ1-6, is as follows: DVKVTQSSRYLVKRTGEKVFLECVQDMDHENMFWYRQDPGLGLRLIYFSYDVKMKEKGDIPEGYSVSREKKERFSLILESASTNQTSMYLCASSLGGGQSPLHFGNGTRLTVT.

In this sample, this clonotype turned up a few times. This chain joins TRBV12-3 or TRBV12-4 and TRBJ2-1; weak D call: TRBD2 (6 bases). Trimming cost V 6 bases and J 2 bases, with 11 bases left between them. The CDR3 totals 14 residues. This chain's CDR3 is CASRLSGPYNEQFF. Here the CDR3 DNA reads TGTGCCAGCAGGCTTAGCGGTCCCTACAATGAGCAGTTCTTC.

The chain is built from TRBV28 and TRBJ2-1; D possibly matches TRBD1 or TRBD2 (6 bases each). V lost 4 bases and J 7 bases, leaving 14 bases between the germline ends. The CDR3 has 14 amino acids. Per germline, CDR1 MDHEN and CDR2 SYDVKM. In DNA, the CDR3 is TGTGCCAGCAGTTCTTCCGGGGGCGGGAATGAGCAGTTCTTC. This codes for CASSSSGGGNEQFF.